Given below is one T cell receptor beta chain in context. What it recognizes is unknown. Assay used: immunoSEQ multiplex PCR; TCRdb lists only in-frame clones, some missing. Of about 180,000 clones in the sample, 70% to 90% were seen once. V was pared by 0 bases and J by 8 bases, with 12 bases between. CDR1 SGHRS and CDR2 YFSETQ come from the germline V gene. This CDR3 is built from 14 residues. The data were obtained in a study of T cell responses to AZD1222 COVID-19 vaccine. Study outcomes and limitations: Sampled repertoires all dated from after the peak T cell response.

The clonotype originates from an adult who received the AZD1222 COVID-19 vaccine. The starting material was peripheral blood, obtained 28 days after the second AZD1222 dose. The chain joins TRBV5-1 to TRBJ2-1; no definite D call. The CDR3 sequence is CASSLGLAFDEQFF. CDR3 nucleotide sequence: TGCGCCAGCAGCTTGGGGCTCGCGTTTGATGAGCAGTTCTTC.